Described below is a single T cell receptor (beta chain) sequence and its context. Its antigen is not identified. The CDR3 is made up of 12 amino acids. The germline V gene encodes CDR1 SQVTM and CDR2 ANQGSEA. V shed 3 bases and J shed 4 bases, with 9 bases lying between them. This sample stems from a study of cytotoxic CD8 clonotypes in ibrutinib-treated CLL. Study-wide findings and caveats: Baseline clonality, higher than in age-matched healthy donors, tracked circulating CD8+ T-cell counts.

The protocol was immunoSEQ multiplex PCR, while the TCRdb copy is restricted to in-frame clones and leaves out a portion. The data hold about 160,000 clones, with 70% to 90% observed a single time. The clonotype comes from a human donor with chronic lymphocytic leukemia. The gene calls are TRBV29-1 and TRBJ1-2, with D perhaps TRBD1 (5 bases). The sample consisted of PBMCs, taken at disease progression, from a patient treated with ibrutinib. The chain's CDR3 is CSVDPTAYGYTF. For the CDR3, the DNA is TGCAGCGTTGACCCGACAGCCTATGGCTACACCTTC.